The 21 T cell receptor beta chains in this list originate from one sample, sequenced in a study of early T cells in non-severe SARS-CoV-2 infection. TCRdb redid the calling of the 5' RACE reads with MiXCR, one entry per CDR3 protein. The profile covers about 27,000 distinct CDR3 sequences, with approximately 4% appearing a single time and about 6.3% taken by the ten largest. Specimen: whole blood. These TCRs come from an adult who was a healthcare worker with PCR-confirmed SARS-CoV-2 infection or an uninfected control (not recorded which).

This clonotype was detected many times. The V gene is TRBV7-2, the J gene TRBJ2-7, with TRBD2 matching over 11 bases. This CDR3 has 15 residues. The V gene's germline CDR1 is SGHTA and CDR2 FQGNSA. Losses at the gene ends were 4 bases for V and 1 base for J; bases not matched to a gene: 3. CDR3 in amino acids: CASSSLAGGSYEQYF. CDR3 DNA: TGTGCCAGCAGCTCCCTAGCGGGAGGTTCCTACGAGCAGTACTTC.

This rearrangement joins TRBV15 to TRBJ2-7, with D unresolved. CDR1 LNHNV and CDR2 YYDKDF come from the germline V gene (reference sequence). The CDR3 totals 13 residues. V lost 4 bases and J 3 bases, leaving 10 bases between the germline ends. In DNA, the CDR3 is TGTGCCACCAGCAACGAACATCTCTACGAGCAGTACTTC. Amino acids: CATSNEHLYEQYF. The full variable domain, with the rest looked up from reference TRBV15 and TRBJ2-7, is DAMVIQNPRYQVTQFGKPVTLSCSQTLNHNVMYWYQQKSSQAPKLLFHYYDKDFNNEADTPDNFQSRRPNTSFCFLDIRSPGLGDTAMYLCATSNEHLYEQYFGPGTRLTVT.

The gene calls are TRBV10-2 and TRBJ2-1; D not certain. Germline V lookup: CDR1 WSHSY, CDR2 SAAADI. Between the trimmed V and J ends, which lost 3 bases and 3 bases, there was a span of 6 bases. The CDR3 is 13 residues long. The CDR3 nucleotides are TGCGCCAGCAGTGAACAATACTACAATGAGCAGTTCTTC. Translating gives CASSEQYYNEQFF.

Many counts were recorded for this clonotype. The gene calls are TRBV29-1 and TRBJ2-7; 7 bases agree with TRBD1. Germline loops: CDR1 SQVTM, CDR2 ANQGSEA. J lost 1 base, V lost 5 bases, and 11 bases had no gene match. CDR3 length: 15 residues. DNA for the CDR3: TGCAGCGTTAGTCAGGGGGACATGAGATCCTACGAGCAGTACTTC. Protein product: CSVSQGDMRSYEQYF.

This clonotype was observed a handful of times. V is TRBV28 and J is TRBJ2-5; 9 nucleotides agree with TRBD2. Per the germline V gene, CDR1 is MDHEN and CDR2 is SYDVKM. This CDR3 region has 13 residues. The trim removed 4 bases at V and 8 bases at J, leaving 5 bases unmatched. The CDR3 protein is CASSSRTSETQYF. The CDR3 region has the DNA TGTGCCAGCAGTTCCCGGACTAGCGAAACCCAGTACTTC.

Ten or more counts support this clonotype. V is TRBV20-1 and J is TRBJ1-2; 9 bases are a match to TRBD1. Germline loops: CDR1 DFQATT, CDR2 SNEGSKA (reference sequence). J lost 4 bases, V lost 5 bases, and 8 bases had no gene match. There are 14 residues in the CDR3. This CDR3 reads CSALNRGLGYGYTF. The CDR3 coding sequence is TGCAGTGCTTTAAACAGGGGGCTAGGCTATGGCTACACCTTC.

The V and J genes are TRBV20-1 and TRBJ2-4; D unclear. Germline V gives CDR1 DFQATT, CDR2 SNEGSKA (reference sequence). V lost 5 bases, J lost 0 bases, and 11 bases lay in between. The CDR3 sequence is 14 residues long. Here the CDR3 DNA reads TGCAGTGCTTTACGCCGGGCAGCCAAAAACATTCAGTACTTC. This gives the protein CSALRRAAKNIQYF.

The chain couples TRBV29-1 to TRBJ2-7, with 8 bases lining up with TRBD2. Trimming removed 2 bases from V and 0 bases from J; junction bases left unmatched: 6. Germline V gene data show CDR1 as SQVTM and CDR2 as ANQGSEA. The CDR3 is 15 residues long. This CDR3 reads CSVETSGLVSYEQYF. CDR3 coding DNA: TGCAGCGTTGAAACCTCGGGACTAGTCTCCTACGAGCAGTACTTC.

This chain joins TRBV3-1 and TRBJ2-7; D possibly corresponds to TRBD2 (8 bases). CDR1 is LGHDT and CDR2 is YNNKEL in the germline V gene (reference sequence). The CDR3 length is 15 residues. Trimming cost V 4 bases and J 5 bases, with 18 bases left between them. The CDR3 sequence: CASSRGGTAKDEQYF. CDR3 nucleotide sequence: TGTGCCAGCAGCCGCGGGGGGACAGCGAAGGACGAGCAGTACTTC.

At least ten counts were recorded for this clonotype. The rearrangement joins TRBV13 to TRBJ2-1, with unresolved D. The V gene's germline CDR1 is PRHDT and CDR2 FYEKMQ (reference sequence). The CDR3 loop spans 15 amino acids. V was trimmed by 1 base and J by 3 bases, leaving 10 bases between them. The CDR3 coding sequence is TGTGCCAGCAGCTTAGTTATTAGGGACTACAATGAGCAGTTCTTC. Its protein is CASSLVIRDYNEQFF.

This clonotype was counted at least ten times. The chain combines TRBV15 with TRBJ2-1, with D perhaps assigned TRBD1 or TRBD2 (5 bases each). This CDR3 has 18 residues. V was pared by 0 bases and J by 5 bases, with 20 bases between. From germline, CDR1 is LNHNV and CDR2 YYDKDF (reference sequence). CDR3 residues: CATSRDLGTPLLNNEQFF. CDR3 coding DNA: TGTGCCACCAGCAGAGATCTGGGGACCCCTCTGTTGAACAATGAGCAGTTCTTC.

This clonotype was recorded a few times. The genes are TRBV29-1 and TRBJ1-2; a possible D gene is TRBD1 (5 bases). The CDR3 consists of 11 residues. V was trimmed by 5 bases and J by 5 bases, leaving 9 bases between them. Germline CDR1 reads SQVTM; CDR2 reads ANQGSEA. The DNA of the CDR3 is TGCAGCGTTCGGGACGGGTATGGCTACACCTTC. Residues: CSVRDGYGYTF.

This clonotype was observed many times. The chain recombines TRBV12-3 or TRBV12-4 with TRBJ2-7; D gene unclear. Deletions cut 4 bases from V and 6 bases from J, with 16 bases between. This CDR3 has 14 amino acids. The CDR3 loop is CASSSTYILSEQYF. The CDR3 nucleotides are TGTGCCAGCAGTTCTACCTATATCCTAAGCGAGCAGTACTTC.

This clonotype has only one observation. Mismatch with germline at one junction end may stem from a read error. The V gene is TRBV3-1, the J gene TRBJ2-3, with D perhaps TRBD1 or TRBD2 (5 bases each). This CDR3 spans 17 amino acids. Germline values: CDR1 LGHDT, CDR2 YNNKEL (reference sequence). CDR3 sequence reads: CANSQVGTAKLSDTQYF. In DNA form, the CDR3 reads TGTGCCAACAGCCAAGTCGGGACCGCGAAACTGTCAGATACGCAGTATTTT.

The table lists this clonotype with many counts. This chain joins TRBV7-2 and TRBJ2-7, with 10 bases aligning to TRBD2. Germline assignment: CDR1 SGHTA and CDR2 FQGNSA. J gave up 4 bases and V 5 bases, and 8 bases lay outside the gene matches. The CDR3 consists of 15 residues. The CDR3 sequence is CASSPAGTSAYEQYF. In DNA, the CDR3 is TGTGCCAGCAGCCCAGCCGGGACTAGCGCATACGAGCAGTACTTC.

The chain links TRBV7-3 to TRBJ2-2, with D perhaps matching TRBD1 (6 bases). Germline V CDR1 and CDR2: SGHTA, FQGTGA. The V end lost 5 bases, the J end lost 7 bases, and 14 bases lay between the germline ends. This CDR3 contains 14 residues. In DNA form, the CDR3 reads TGTGCCAGCAGCGACGTGGGGGCAGGCGGGGAGCTGTTTTTT. Protein: CASSDVGAGGELFF.

This clonotype was recorded a few times. The chain recombines TRBV29-1 with TRBJ2-5; TRBD2 is a possible D gene (5 bases). The CDR3 extends over 12 amino acids. The germline V gene encodes CDR1 SQVTM and CDR2 ANQGSEA. V was trimmed by 6 bases and J by 5 bases, leaving 13 bases between them. The CDR3 sequence is CSVEENGETQYF. The CDR3 region has the DNA TGCAGCGTGGAGGAGAACGGGGAGACCCAGTACTTC.

This clonotype came up many times. The chain employs TRBV18 and TRBJ2-7, with TRBD2 identical over 10 bases. The CDR3 has 15 amino acids. The germline gives CDR1 KGHSH, CDR2 LQKENI. After removal of 3 bases from V and 6 bases from J, the junction contained 8 bases not matched to a gene. CDR3 amino acids: CASSPLLAGVSEQYF. CDR3 nucleotide sequence: TGTGCCAGCTCACCCCTTCTAGCGGGAGTTTCCGAGCAGTACTTC.

This chain uses TRBV27 with TRBJ1-1; TRBD1 matches 7 bases. The CDR3 loop spans 12 amino acids. Germline V gene lookup returns CDR1 MNHEY and CDR2 SMNVEV (reference sequence). Trimming at V came to 7 bases and at J to 5 bases, leaving 4 bases not matched to a gene. CDR3 in amino acids: CASMQGGTEAFF. In DNA, the CDR3 is TGTGCCAGCATGCAGGGGGGGACTGAAGCTTTCTTT.

By sample fraction, this clonotype is medium-sized. This chain joins TRBV10-2 and TRBJ2-7; a weak D match, TRBD2 (6 bases). The ends were cut back, 10 bases at V and 3 bases at J, with 16 bases in the middle. The germline V gene has CDR1 WSHSY and CDR2 SAAADI. The CDR3 runs to 13 residues. The CDR3 DNA is TGCGCCACCTCCCCAGGAGGGGACTACGAGCAGTACTTC. Translated: CATSPGGDYEQYF.

This clonotype was detected ten times or more. The chain has TRBV23-1 and TRBJ2-6; 7 bases agree with TRBD2. TRBV23-1 is classed as an ORF, of uncertain function. Trimming at V came to 0 bases and at J to 4 bases, leaving 9 bases not matched to a gene. This CDR3 has 18 residues. The CDR3: CASSQSAAGVVGANVLTF. In nucleotides, the CDR3 is TGCGCCAGCAGTCAATCTGCGGCGGGAGTGGTGGGGGCCAACGTCCTGACTTTC.